This TCR beta chain stems from a study of beta chain features in type 1 diabetes (dated by TCRdb to 2016 to 2018). Regarding the study in general: Mean age, gender distribution, total cell number and subset yield were not different between patients and healthy donors. A total of over 90,000,000 sorted cells were examined across all samples, and a strong correlation was observed between cell number per subset and RNA yield. The study compared the TCRB repertoires of sorted circulating CD4+ T cell subsets in recently diagnosed type 1 diabetes patients with those in matched healthy donors. Whereas all 28 donors provided naive and central memory subsets, regulatory and stem cell-like memory subsets were isolated from just 8 patients and roughly 8 healthy donors. What the work shows at the level of the full study, not this receptor alone: Naive, central memory and regulatory TCRB repertoires appeared to be more similar among patients than among healthy donors. Sequencing cDNA rather than genomic DNA could over-represent highly expressing activated cells, although activation and CD3 levels did not differ between groups. Because the HLA sub-analyses included only small numbers of individuals, any influence of HLA type on TCRB rearrangement was left unresolved. PCR might favor shorter templates, but patient and control samples were amplified and corrected together, so any skew would affect both groups equally. A moderate but significant shortening of TCRB CDR3 length was observed in type 1 diabetes patients in all four CD4+ subsets. Patients with type 1 diabetes made fewer insertions and deleted more nucleotides at VDJ recombination sites, implying thymic rearrangement abnormalities.

A single peripheral blood draw of around 120 mL on average was collected from each donor into heparinised tubes. A BD FACSAria II was used to sort naive, central memory, regulatory and stem cell-like memory CD4+ T cells with a panel that included CD45RO, CCR7, CD25, CD127, CD95 and CD27. All sorted populations exceeded 98% purity. PBMCs were isolated immediately by Lymphoprep density gradient centrifugation and stained directly without culture. So that batch effects would be minimized, each experiment stained and sorted samples in pairs, pairing one healthy donor with one patient. CDR1 and CDR2 (LNHDA, SQIVND) derive from the germline V gene (reference sequence). V is clipped by 7 bases and J by 7 bases, and the sequence between their germline boundaries is 13 bases long. The CDR3 runs 12 amino acids, cysteine and phenylalanine included. This entry keeps only the CDR3 DNA: 36 bases, framed from base 1.

All of the isolated RNA was reverse transcribed with the High Capacity cDNA Reverse Transcription Kit, so expressed TCRB transcripts were sequenced. Deep immunoSEQ sequencing was applied to naive, central memory and regulatory T cell samples, giving an average of about 3.57 million total reads per sample. Sorted cells were lysed in RLT buffer, and RNA was extracted using DNase-treated RNeasy Micro or Mini kits according to cell number. To prevent cross-contamination, each cell subset was processed individually, whereas patient and healthy donor samples were processed jointly. TCRB sequences were amplified from cDNA with the immunoSEQ multiplex PCR, producing 87-bp fragments spanning the CDR3 region. Amplicons were sequenced on the Illumina HiSeq platform. On the study's bioinformatics: Synthetic template baselines were used to correct PCR bias computationally, reads within Hamming distance 2 were collapsed together, and singletons that could not be merged were discarded. Reads were aligned to IMGT to assign V, D and J genes, CDR3 length, and insertions or deletions at six rearrangement sites. Within each subset, clonotype counts were normalized to sorted cell number, and only after that were true diversity and Gini coefficients computed with the tcR R package. The overlap coefficient, calculated on TCRB nucleotide sequences, was used to measure repertoire sharing. Not all clones reach the TCRdb copy of this immuneACCESS table, which keeps in-frame sequences only. Checked studies attribute under half of the gap to unresolved V genes and leave the rest unexplained. That table supplies the V and J calls and clone size; D and trimming were determined from the DNA. In this sample the table shows more than 50,000 clones, over 50% of which occur a single time. The ten largest clones represent about 2.2% of the sample.

Regarding this clone: Its antigen has not been determined. No much larger clone is present one base from it, and per-base qualities are unavailable.

Sample: Tregs from blood. The sample's cell subset or site label, in plain terms: regulatory CD4+ T cells. This receptor was identified in a woman aged 18-29 years in good health. Recombination linked TRBV19 to TRBJ1-2; no D gene can be assigned with confidence. The CDR3 in this case is CASMRTGGGYTF. The bases read TGTGCCAGTATGAGGACGGGAGGTGGCTACACCTTC.